These T cell receptor beta chains were read from a single sample in a study of T cell responses to AZD1222 COVID-19 vaccine. Clones were sequenced by immunoSEQ multiplex PCR, and TCRdb holds only the in-frame ones, with some missing. The table records some 110,000 clones, about 89% of them present only once. Sequencing was performed on peripheral blood, taken 28 days after the second AZD1222 dose. The receptors were gathered from an adult who received the AZD1222 COVID-19 vaccine. CDR3s include the opening cysteine and the closing phenylalanine or tryptophan. Each record gives: D gene, V gene, clone size, J gene, CDR3 protein, CDR3 DNA. A D gene is named only where the DNA matches it firmly. Clone size, where shown, is once, few, many, or a class for clones that have expanded.

NA	TRBV7-2	once	TRBJ2-5	CASSHGISGETQYF	TGTGCCAGCAGCCATGGGATCTCGGGGGAGACCCAGTACTTC
NA	TRBV18	NA	TRBJ1-5	CASSPDRNQPQHF	TGTGCCAGCTCACCCGATCGCAATCAGCCCCAGCATTTT
NA	TRBV18	NA	TRBJ2-3	CASSPSTDTQYF	TGTGCCAGCTCACCTAGCACAGATACGCAGTATTTT
TRBD1	TRBV14	NA	TRBJ1-1	CASSQSGQGLF	TGTGCCAGCAGCCAGTCCGGACAGGGCCTTTTT
TRBD1	TRBV11-1	NA	TRBJ1-2	CASSYSGTGGHGYTF	TGTGCCAGCAGCTACTCCGGGACAGGGGGCCATGGCTACACCTTC
TRBD1	TRBV11-3	few	TRBJ1-2	CASSLRGIDRDTNYTF	TGTGCCAGCAGCTTAAGAGGGATTGACAGGGACACTAACTACACCTTC
NA	TRBV18	once	TRBJ2-7	CASSPLPWRGSSYEQYF	TGTGCCAGCTCACCACTTCCGTGGAGGGGGAGCTCCTACGAGCAGTACTTC
TRBD2	TRBV19	NA	TRBJ2-5	CASSVLAATSQTQYF	TGTGCCAGTAGTGTACTAGCGGCCACCAGTCAGACCCAGTACTTC
TRBD1	TRBV24-1	NA	TRBJ2-7	CATSDRQGSSYEQYF	TGTGCCACCAGTGATCGACAGGGTAGCTCCTACGAGCAGTACTTC
NA	TRBV21-1	NA	TRBJ2-2	CASSKVLSLAPNTGELFF	TGTGCCAGCAGCAAAGTCCTGAGTCTGGCACCGAACACCGGGGAGCTGTTTTTT
TRBD1	TRBV10-3	NA	TRBJ2-7	CAISERGRGNEQYF	TGTGCCATCAGTGAGAGGGGGCGAGGGAACGAGCAGTACTTC
TRBD2	TRBV7-9	NA	TRBJ2-1	CASRPGAGGPNEQFF	TGTGCCAGCAGACCTGGGGCGGGGGGTCCCAATGAGCAGTTCTTC
NA	TRBV24-1	few	TRBJ1-4	CATSDGDGGGEKLFF	TGTGCCACCAGTGACGGGGACGGCGGGGGAGAAAAACTGTTTTTT
TRBD2	TRBV5-1	NA	TRBJ2-7	CASRASGGTYEQYF	TGCGCCAGCAGGGCTAGCGGGGGTACCTACGAGCAGTACTTC
TRBD2	TRBV24-1	NA	TRBJ2-5	CATTSGSLETQYF	TGTGCCACCACTAGCGGGAGCTTGGAGACCCAGTACTTC
NA	TRBV20-1	NA	TRBJ2-1	CRAWWGDTQFF	TGCAGAGCCTGGTGGGGCGATACCCAGTTCTTC